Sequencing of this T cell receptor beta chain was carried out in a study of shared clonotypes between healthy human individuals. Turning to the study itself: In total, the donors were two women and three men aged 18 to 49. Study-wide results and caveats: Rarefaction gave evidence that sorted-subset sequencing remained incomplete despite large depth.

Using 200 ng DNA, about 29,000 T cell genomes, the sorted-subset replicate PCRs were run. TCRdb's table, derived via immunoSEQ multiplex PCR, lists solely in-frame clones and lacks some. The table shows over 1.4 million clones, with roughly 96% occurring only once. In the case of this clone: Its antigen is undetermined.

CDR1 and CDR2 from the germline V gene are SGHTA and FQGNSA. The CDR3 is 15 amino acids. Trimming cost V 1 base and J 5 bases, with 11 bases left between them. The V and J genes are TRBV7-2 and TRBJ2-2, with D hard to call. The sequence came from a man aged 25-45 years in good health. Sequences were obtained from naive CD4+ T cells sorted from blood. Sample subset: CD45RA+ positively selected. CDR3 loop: CASSLGLGRTGELFF. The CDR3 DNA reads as TGTGCCAGCAGCTTAGGCCTCGGGCGGACCGGGGAGCTGTTTTTT.